Below, 8 T cell receptor beta chains from the same sample are listed, as sequenced in a study of blood T cell repertoires in COVID-19. TCRdb keeps only in-frame clones here, not all; method: immunoSEQ multiplex PCR. The sample holds 90,000 to 120,000 clones, about 80% seen once. The specimen was peripheral blood. Source of these receptors: a man aged 70-80 years with acute or convalescent COVID-19.

CDR3 coding DNA: TGTGCCAGCAGCCACGGCGGGGGAGGAAACACCATATATTTT. Its translation: CASSHGGGGNTIYF. The chain is built from TRBV6-5 and TRBJ1-3, with a tentative D call TRBD1 (5 bases). The V gene's germline CDR1 is MNHEY and CDR2 SVGAGI. The V and J ends lost 6 bases and 4 bases respectively, with 13 bases between them. This CDR3 is built from 14 residues.

The genes are TRBV6-5 and TRBJ1-3; D perhaps matches TRBD1 (6 bases). CDR3 length equals 15 residues. CDR1 is MNHEY, CDR2 SVGAGI, per germline. V dropped 6 bases and J dropped 3 bases, with 15 bases sitting between them. CDR3 bases: TGTGCCAGCAGGTCAACAGGGATGGGTGGAAACACCATATATTTT. Its translation is CASRSTGMGGNTIYF.

This clone was detected only once. Other DNA sequences in this specimen translate into the identical CDR3. This CDR3 is CASSRGGSNQPQHF. The CDR3 bases are TGTGCCAGCAGCAGGGGGGGAAGCAATCAGCCCCAGCATTTT. The rearrangement uses TRBV5-4 and TRBJ1-5, with D perhaps matching TRBD1 (6 bases). Trimming removed 4 bases at V and 1 base at J, with 9 bases between. The length of the CDR3 is 14 residues. Looked up from germline, CDR1 is SGHNT and CDR2 is YYREEE (reference sequence).

CDR3 region: CASSWGQGTYNEQFF. The CDR3 bases are TGTGCCAGCAGCTGGGGACAGGGTACATACAATGAGCAGTTCTTC. The chain employs TRBV5-6 and TRBJ2-1, with 9 bases that match TRBD1. Losses at the gene ends were 3 bases for V and 4 bases for J; bases not matched to a gene: 5. The CDR3 consists of 15 residues. Germline loops: CDR1 SGHDT, CDR2 YYEEEE.

V and J are TRBV6-5 and TRBJ1-2; the match to TRBD1 covers 7 bases. This CDR3 region has 15 residues. Germline loops: CDR1 MNHEY, CDR2 SVGAGI. J gave up 4 bases and V 2 bases, and 7 bases lay outside the gene matches. The CDR3 region has the DNA TGTGCCAGCAGTTACAGCGTAGGGGGCGTCTATGGCTACACCTTC. This encodes CASSYSVGGVYGYTF.

The chain recombines TRBV18 with TRBJ1-5; maybe TRBD1 (5 bases). Germline CDR1 KGHSH, CDR2 LQKENI. CDR3 length: 14 amino acids. V gave up 0 bases and J gave up 10 bases, with 13 bases separating them. The CDR3: CASSPPGGAKPQHF. As DNA, the CDR3 is TGTGCCAGCTCACCACCGGGAGGGGCGAAACCCCAGCATTTT.

J is TRBJ2-2 and V is TRBV5-1; 9 positions match TRBD2. The ends lost 6 bases at V and 3 bases at J; junction bases unmatched: 12. The V gene's germline CDR1 is SGHRS and CDR2 YFSETQ. The CDR3 spans 17 residues. For the CDR3, the DNA is TGCGCCAGCACCGGGACTCGCGGGGGGGCTGACACCGGGGAGCTGTTTTTT. Its protein is CASTGTRGGADTGELFF.

This clone was seen more than once but under ten times. The gene calls are TRBV6-2 or TRBV6-3 and TRBJ1-1; D not resolved. Germline V gives CDR1 MNHEY, CDR2 SVGEGT. V was trimmed by 0 bases and J by 4 bases, leaving 9 bases between them. This CDR3 has 14 amino acids. CDR3 nucleotide sequence: TGTGCCAGCAGTTACTCGAGGCAAGTCACTGAAGCTTTCTTT. This sequence encodes CASSYSRQVTEAFF.